The clone carrying this T cell receptor (beta chain) was recorded once. This CDR3 spans 15 amino acids. The V gene end was trimmed by 3 bases and the J gene end by 9 bases; junction bases not matched to a gene: 7. Germline loops: CDR1 SGHRS, CDR2 YFSETQ. The record originates from a study of control samples from healthy donors and cancer patients. Using immunoSEQ multiplex PCR, the repertoire was profiled, and TCRdb retains in-frame clones only, with some absent. Of about 120,000 clones listed, around nine tenths are singletons. The chain combines TRBV5-1 with TRBJ1-5; 12 bases fit TRBD1. This TCR came from a man younger than 45 in good health. Sequenced: blood. The CDR3 bases are TGCGCCAGCAGCTCGGGACAGGGGGCATCCTCGCCCCAGCATTTT. Translating gives CASSSGQGASSPQHF.